This T cell receptor (beta chain) was recovered during a study of blood T cell repertoires in COVID-19. On the study more broadly: Material from acute and convalescent COVID-19 was sourced from the United States, Italy and Spain.

In germline, CDR1 is MRHNA, CDR2 SNTAGT. The CDR3 length is 13 residues. The V end lost 5 bases, the J end lost 2 bases, and 9 bases lay between the germline ends. Under the authors' procedure: Researchers report that nucleated cell counts were estimated from reference gene primer amplification. TCRdb's table, derived via immunoSEQ multiplex PCR, lists solely in-frame clones and lacks some. V, J and clone size derive from that table, while D and trimming were established from the DNA sequence. The sample yields hundreds of thousands of clones, around nine tenths seen once. The J gene is TRBJ1-2, the V gene TRBV6-4; no clear D gene. The sequenced sample consisted of peripheral blood. This clonotype was obtained from a man aged 18 to 30 with active or convalescent COVID-19. The CDR3 DNA reads as TGTGCCAGCAGTCCCGGAGGGAACTATGGCTACACCTTC. Protein product: CASSPGGNYGYTF.